This TCR beta chain was profiled in a study of blood T cell repertoires in COVID-19. Libraries were prepared by immunoSEQ multiplex PCR; TCRdb keeps only in-frame clonotypes and omits some of them. The table has around 200,000 clones, 70% to 90% seen once. CDR3 length equals 13 residues. The germline V gene encodes CDR1 SGHRS and CDR2 YFSETQ. V lost 0 bases and J lost 2, with 5 bases in between. What was sequenced was PBMCs or T cells enriched from blood (not recorded which). The chain has TRBV5-1 and TRBJ1-2, with no clear D. This TCR came from a woman aged 40 to 50 with acute COVID-19. The CDR3, as DNA: TGCGCCAGCAGCTTGGCCAGGAACTATGGCTACACCTTC. The encoded protein is CASSLARNYGYTF.